The sequence of this T cell receptor (beta chain) was determined in a study of vaccination effects on CD4 cells after COVID-19. Using immunoSEQ multiplex PCR, the repertoire was profiled, and TCRdb retains in-frame clones only, with some absent. The top ten hold about 1.9% of the sample, which has around 70,000 clones, 75% to 80% seen once. The culture ran for nine to ten days, and then CD4+ T cells were isolated. The CDR3 runs 14 residues. The germline V gene has CDR1 SGHTA and CDR2 FQGNSA. Trimming shortened V by 4 bases and J by 2 bases, and 9 bases separated the two germline ends. Worth noting for this clone: The target antigen is unknown.

Sequences were derived from CD4+ T cells from PBMCs cultured without peptide, sampled before COVID-19 vaccination. V and J are TRBV7-2 and TRBJ1-3; perhaps TRBD1 as D (6 bases). The receptor was isolated from a human donor who received a COVID-19 vaccine. DNA for the CDR3: TGTGCCAGCAGCTGGGGGGGCACTGGAAACACCATATATTTT. This sequence encodes CASSWGGTGNTIYF.